The T cell receptor beta chain under discussion was sequenced for a study of blood T cells in healthy people across ages. Overall study context: Through template switching, about one barcoded beta molecule was captured per two T cells, as measured in model experiments.

Findings and caveats of the study: More naive CD4+ cells and higher diversity were found in long-lived than in aged donors.

The table lists this clonotype with many counts. Antigen: not known. Primed by a sample-barcoded 5' primer and a J-beta primer mix, a second PCR proceeded for roughly 7 to 11 cycles. CDR3-containing paired-end reads numbered at least 2.5 million in each sample. TCRdb redid the calling of the 5' RACE reads with MiXCR, one entry per CDR3 protein. The data hold about 750,000 distinct CDR3 sequences, with about 53% observed a single time. The V end was cut by 5 bases, the J end by 12 bases, with 14 bases between. The CDR3 runs to 11 residues. The source of this sequence is a man older than 75 in good health. Specimen: blood. The chain uses TRBV12-3 or TRBV12-4 and TRBJ2-7; D is possibly TRBD1 or TRBD2 (5 bases each). As DNA, the CDR3 is TGTGCCAGCAGTCCCGGGGCTGTCCTGTACTTC. It yields the protein CASSPGAVLYF.